This TCR beta chain was captured in a study of early T cells in non-severe SARS-CoV-2 infection. TCRdb re-analysed the 5' RACE reads in MiXCR, keeping a single row per CDR3 protein. Of approximately 84,000 distinct CDR3 sequences listed, under 15% are singletons. This clonotype showed up just a few times. Germline V gives CDR1 MDHEN, CDR2 SYDVKM. V lost 3 bases, J lost 7 bases, and 9 bases stayed unmatched. The CDR3 covers 14 residues. This receptor was obtained from an adult who was a healthcare worker with PCR-confirmed SARS-CoV-2 infection or an uninfected control (not recorded which). V and J are TRBV28 and TRBJ2-7; 7 bases map to TRBD1. The sample comprised whole blood. The CDR3 loop reads CASSFGTAGGEQYF. Here the CDR3 DNA reads TGTGCCAGCAGTTTCGGGACAGCCGGTGGGGAGCAGTACTTC.